This TCR beta chain comes out of a study of human T cells and chemical hapten exposure. The V gene lost 6 bases and the J gene lost 0 bases, with 21 bases spanning the gap. The CDR3 contains 19 residues. From germline, CDR1 is MDHEN and CDR2 SYDVKM. Study-wide points: Expanded TCRs clustered into significantly more large CDR3 similarity groups than controls, the analysis revealed.

The time point is: pre-sensitization, week 0. Treatment here: therapeutic diphenylcyclopropenone sensitization with weekly scalp DPC. Participating donors were patients with alopecia, aged 18 to 70 years, considered appropriate candidates for DPC. Each CDR3 protein is one row after TCRdb ran MiXCR on the RACE reads. The sample includes roughly 250,000 distinct CDR3 sequences, approximately 8.6% of them seen just once. This clonotype was counted between two and nine times. Its antigen remains unidentified. Sequenced material: whole blood, taken in connection with sensitization to the hapten diphenylcyclopropenone (DPC). This chain connects TRBV28 to TRBJ2-6; D is perhaps TRBD2 (6 bases). This receptor was obtained from a woman between 40 and 50 years old with alopecia areata. Some clones in this sample may be carry-over from other donors' samples. The CDR3 sequence is CASSHPRGISSSGANVLTF. The CDR3 DNA is TGTGCCAGCAGCCACCCTCGGGGGATTTCCTCCTCTGGGGCCAACGTCCTGACTTTC.